This TCR beta chain appears in the sequencing data of a study of breast tumors, draining lymph nodes, adjacent tissues. The ends were cut back, 5 bases at V and 4 bases at J, with 14 bases in the middle. Germline V lookup: CDR1 DFQATT, CDR2 SNEGSKA (reference sequence). CDR3 size: 14 residues. Breast cancer patients provided tissue from their axillary draining lymph nodes. Study-wide results and caveats: Findings are consistent with lymph node origin and intratumoral expansion of most tumor T cells. Compared with lymph nodes, tumors were less diverse; compared with nontumor tissue, more. Tumor and nontumor repertoires were significantly more similar in luminal-like than in basal-like breast cancer.

The sample holds many counts of this clonotype. Its antigen is not identified. TCRdb ran MiXCR on the multiplex PCR reads and lists one entry per CDR3 protein. The repertoire holds 250,000 or so distinct CDR3 sequences, around 31% seen once, with more than 0.95% in the top ten. V gene TRBV20-1 combines with J gene TRBJ2-2, with a possible D match to TRBD2 (6 bases). Material for sequencing was axillary lymph node tissue. The sequence was collected from a female donor with breast cancer. Some clones in this sample may be carry-over from other donors' samples. CDR3 residues: CSALAFAGTGELFF. Written as DNA, the CDR3 is TGCAGTGCTCTAGCGTTCGCGGGCACCGGGGAGCTGTTTTTT.